Presented here are 21 T cell receptor beta chains from one specimen sequenced in a study of T cells in localized non-small cell lung cancer. Assay used: immunoSEQ multiplex PCR; TCRdb lists only in-frame clones, some missing. Altogether around 20,000 clones are present, roughly 84% being singletons, with the ten largest covering about 16%. Sequencing used PBMCs, obtained before any cancer treatment. Source of these receptors: a woman between 35 and 70 years old with stage II squamous cell lung carcinoma.

The chain joins TRBV28 to TRBJ1-2; D call uncertain. Germline V gives CDR1 MDHEN, CDR2 SYDVKM. V lost 2 bases to trimming and J lost 6 bases, with 10 bases between them. This CDR3 contains 13 residues. DNA of the CDR3: TGTGCCAGCAGTTTAGCTGGGTCCCATGGCTACACCTTC. Encoded protein: CASSLAGSHGYTF.

This chain connects TRBV14 to TRBJ1-1; D not resolved. V was trimmed by 4 bases and J by 6 bases, leaving 15 bases between them. CDR3 length: 14 amino acids. Per germline, CDR1 SGHDN and CDR2 FVKESK. The CDR3 sequence is CASSPGVYRSEAFF. CDR3 sequence (DNA): TGTGCCAGCAGCCCTGGGGTCTATCGCTCTGAAGCTTTCTTT.

This sequence joins TRBV7-6 and TRBJ2-2, with D possibly matching TRBD1 (5 bases). The CDR3 loop spans 15 amino acids. Germline values: CDR1 SGHVS, CDR2 FNYEAQ. The V gene lost 5 bases and the J gene lost 0 bases, with 10 bases spanning the gap. CDR3 region: CASSGQSANTGELFF. In DNA form, the CDR3 reads TGTGCCAGCAGCGGACAATCTGCGAACACCGGGGAGCTGTTTTTT.

This clone was recorded a few times. The V call is TRBV7-9, the J call TRBJ1-1; weak D call: TRBD1 (5 bases). The CDR3 has 13 amino acids. V lost 7 bases and J 7 bases, leaving 16 bases between the germline ends. Germline CDR1 reads SEHNR; CDR2 reads FQNEAQ (reference sequence). CDR3 loop: CASISQAQSEAFF. The CDR3 nucleotides read TGTGCCAGCATCTCACAGGCCCAAAGTGAAGCTTTCTTT.

This clone was counted only a few times. This rearrangement joins TRBV5-1 to TRBJ2-5, with a weak D call TRBD1 (6 bases). The germline V gene encodes CDR1 SGHRS and CDR2 YFSETQ. Trimming pared 1 base from V and 1 base from J, leaving 11 bases between. CDR3 length equals 15 residues. CDR3 protein: CASSLRGGPQETQYF. The DNA for the CDR3 is TGCGCCAGCAGCTTGAGAGGGGGACCCCAAGAGACCCAGTACTTC.

The chain has TRBV19 and TRBJ2-1; 7 bases agree with TRBD1. Per germline, CDR1 LNHDA and CDR2 SQIVND (reference sequence). The CDR3 is made up of 15 amino acids. The junction had 12 bases not matched to a gene; V was cut back by 5 bases and J by 8 bases. The CDR3 DNA reads as TGTGCCAGTAGTGCCCGGACAGGTATCCGCGATGAGCAGTTCTTC. The encoded protein is CASSARTGIRDEQFF.

Here the CDR3 DNA reads TGTGCCAGCAGCTTGGTGGTAAACTATGGCTACACCTTC. Protein sequence: CASSLVVNYGYTF. The V gene is TRBV5-6, the J gene TRBJ1-2; unclear D gene. The germline V gene encodes CDR1 SGHDT and CDR2 YYEEEE. CDR3 length: 13 residues. V was shortened by 0 bases and J by 2 bases, with 5 bases between the two germline ends. Complete variable domain (other parts from reference TRBV5-6 and TRBJ1-2): DAGVTQSPTHLIKTRGQQVTLRCSPKSGHDTVSWYQQALGQGPQFIFQYYEEEERQRGNFPDRFSGHQFPNYSSELNVNALLLGDSALYLCASSLVVNYGYTFGSGTRLTVV.

The sample holds one count of this clone. CDR3 region: CASSQRYEQYF. In nucleotides, the CDR3 is TGTGCCAGCAGTCAACGTTACGAGCAGTACTTC. V is TRBV27 and J is TRBJ2-7; D gene uncertain. The germline CDR1 and CDR2 sequences are MNHEY and SMNVEV (reference sequence). The CDR3 loop spans 11 amino acids. Deletions cut 5 bases from V and 4 bases from J, with 6 bases between.

The chain links TRBV7-8 to TRBJ2-7; a possible D gene is TRBD2 (6 bases). The CDR3 length is 21 residues. V dropped 0 bases and J dropped 5 bases, with 32 bases sitting between them. The germline CDR1 and CDR2 sequences are SGHVS and FQNEAQ. The CDR3 reads CASSLAYWDIGAGPSGDEQYF. CDR3 bases: TGTGCCAGCAGCTTAGCGTACTGGGATATTGGGGCGGGACCCTCGGGTGACGAGCAGTACTTC.

The rearrangement joins TRBV9 to TRBJ1-2; D is ambiguous. The CDR3 sequence is 12 residues long. V was clipped by 4 bases and J by 8 bases, with 12 bases between them. Germline lookup yields CDR1 SGDLS and CDR2 YYNGEE. CDR3 DNA sequence: TGTGCCAGCAGCCGGAACCATAGGGGCTACACCTTC. It translates to CASSRNHRGYTF.

This rearrangement joins TRBV4-3 to TRBJ2-7, with a weak D call TRBD1 (5 bases). CDR3 length: 14 residues. V was cut by 0 bases and J by 1 base, with 7 bases left in between. Germline loops: CDR1 LGHNA, CDR2 YSLEER. CDR3: CASSQDRTSYEQYF. The CDR3, as DNA: TGCGCCAGCAGCCAAGATAGGACATCCTACGAGCAGTACTTC.

The chain recombines TRBV6-4 with TRBJ2-2; 7 nucleotides align to TRBD1. With V trimmed by 5 bases and J by 3 bases, 6 bases remained unmatched. CDR3 size: 15 residues. Germline V gives CDR1 MRHNA, CDR2 SNTAGT. The CDR3 coding sequence is TGTGCCAGCAGTCTAAGACAGGGCGACACCGGGGAGCTGTTTTTT. It encodes CASSLRQGDTGELFF.

The chain combines TRBV5-4 with TRBJ2-5; tentative D call: TRBD2 (5 bases). The CDR3 spans 13 residues. Between the trimmed V and J ends, which lost 0 bases and 5 bases, there was a span of 8 bases. The germline V gene encodes CDR1 SGHNT and CDR2 YYREEE (reference sequence). The CDR3 nucleotides are TGTGCCAGCAGCTTGGTACTAGGGGAGACCCAGTACTTC. This sequence encodes CASSLVLGETQYF.

V gene TRBV14 combines with J gene TRBJ2-7; the D gene is possibly TRBD1 (6 bases). The CDR3 loop spans 13 amino acids. Germline V lookup: CDR1 SGHDN, CDR2 FVKESK. V lost 4 bases and J 4 bases, leaving 11 bases between the germline ends. The CDR3 sequence: CASSRSQGYEQYF. CDR3 nucleotides: TGTGCCAGCAGCCGCTCACAGGGATACGAGCAGTACTTC.

The CDR3 coding sequence is TGTGCCAGCCTCAGTAACACAGATACGCAGTATTTT. This codes for CASLSNTDTQYF. The chain couples TRBV18 to TRBJ2-3; D remains unclear. The CDR3 consists of 12 residues. The V gene's germline CDR1 is KGHSH and CDR2 LQKENI. The V gene lost 8 bases and the J gene lost 2 bases, with 8 bases spanning the gap.

The chain is built from TRBV10-3 and TRBJ2-2, with TRBD1 identical over 10 bases. With 6 bases clipped from V and 6 bases from J, the junction kept 4 bases outside the gene matches. This CDR3 is 14 amino acids long. Germline CDR1 and CDR2: ENHRY and SYGVKD. The CDR3 loop is CAISTGTGAGELFF. In DNA form, the CDR3 reads TGTGCCATCAGCACCGGGACAGGGGCCGGGGAGCTGTTTTTT.

The chain recombines TRBV18 with TRBJ2-7; 11 bases match TRBD1. Trimming took 6 bases from V and 7 from J; bases not matched to a gene: 5. The CDR3 consists of 13 residues. Germline CDR1 KGHSH, CDR2 LQKENI. The DNA of the CDR3 is TGTGCCAGCTCGCCGGGACAGGGGGGTGAGCAGTACTTC. Translation: CASSPGQGGEQYF.

The rearrangement uses TRBV7-9 and TRBJ2-7, with 11 positions matching TRBD1. The trim removed 5 bases at V and 7 bases at J, leaving 7 bases unmatched. Germline assignment: CDR1 SEHNR and CDR2 FQNEAQ (reference sequence). The CDR3 runs to 14 residues. The DNA for the CDR3 is TGTGCCAGCAGCGTAGGACAGGGGGCTGGAGAGCAGTACTTC. It encodes CASSVGQGAGEQYF.

This clone appeared a few times. V usage is TRBV13 and J usage is TRBJ1-2; a weak D match, TRBD1 (6 bases). CDR3 length: 17 amino acids. Trimming pared 2 bases from V and 2 bases from J, leaving 18 bases between. The germline gives CDR1 PRHDT, CDR2 FYEKMQ (reference sequence). CDR3 residues: CASSLSLTTGTNYGYTF. The CDR3 DNA is TGTGCCAGCAGCTTAAGCCTAACCACCGGGACAAACTATGGCTACACCTTC.

This clone has only a few counts. This sequence joins TRBV30 and TRBJ1-1; D call uncertain. The germline gives CDR1 GTSNPN, CDR2 SVGIG (reference sequence). CDR3 size: 11 residues. Trimming removed 1 base at V and 8 bases at J, with 8 bases between. CDR3 nucleotides: TGTGCCTGGAGTGGCGAGGGAGAAGCTTTCTTT. Its protein product is CAWSGEGEAFF.

The chain uses TRBV5-1 and TRBJ2-2, with 7 bases aligning to TRBD1. Germline V lookup: CDR1 SGHRS, CDR2 YFSETQ. This CDR3 is 16 amino acids long. After removal of 4 bases from V and 0 bases from J, the junction contained 6 bases not matched to a gene. CDR3 loop: CASSRTTGSNTGELFF. The CDR3 DNA reads TGCGCCAGCAGCCGAACGACAGGGTCGAACACCGGGGAGCTGTTTTTT.